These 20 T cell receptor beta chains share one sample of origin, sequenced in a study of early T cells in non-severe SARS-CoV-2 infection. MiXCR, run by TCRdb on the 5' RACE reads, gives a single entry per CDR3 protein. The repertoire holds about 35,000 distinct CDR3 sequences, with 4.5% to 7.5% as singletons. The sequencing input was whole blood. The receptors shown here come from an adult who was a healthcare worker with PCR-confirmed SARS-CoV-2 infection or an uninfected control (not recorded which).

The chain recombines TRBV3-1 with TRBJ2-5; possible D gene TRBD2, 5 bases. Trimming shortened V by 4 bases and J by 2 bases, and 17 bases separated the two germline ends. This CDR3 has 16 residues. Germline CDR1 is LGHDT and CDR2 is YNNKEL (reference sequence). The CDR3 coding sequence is TGTGCCAGCAGCCCCCGGGGTACTCTCAGACAAGAGACCCAGTACTTC. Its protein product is CASSPRGTLRQETQYF.

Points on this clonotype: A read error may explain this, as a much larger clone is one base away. In nucleotides, the CDR3 is TGTGCCACCAGGGGTTACATTGAGCAGTTCTTC. Protein sequence: CATRGYIEQFF. The gene calls are TRBV12-3 or TRBV12-4 and TRBJ2-1; D might be TRBD1 (6 bases). The CDR3 spans 11 residues.

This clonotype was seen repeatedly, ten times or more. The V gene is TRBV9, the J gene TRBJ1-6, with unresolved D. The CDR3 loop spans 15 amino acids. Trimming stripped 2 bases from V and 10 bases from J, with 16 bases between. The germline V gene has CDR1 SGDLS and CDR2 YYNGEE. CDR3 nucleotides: TGTGCCAGCAGCGTGGAGGGAACTCAACGCTCACCCCTCCACTTT. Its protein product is CASSVEGTQRSPLHF.

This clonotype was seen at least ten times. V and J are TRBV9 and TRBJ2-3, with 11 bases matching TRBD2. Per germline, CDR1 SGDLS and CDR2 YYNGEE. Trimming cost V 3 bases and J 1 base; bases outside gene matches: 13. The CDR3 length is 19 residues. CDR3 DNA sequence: TGTGCCAGCAGCGCGCAACGTAGCGGGAGGGCAGAGGGCACAGATACGCAGTATTTT. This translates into CASSAQRSGRAEGTDTQYF.

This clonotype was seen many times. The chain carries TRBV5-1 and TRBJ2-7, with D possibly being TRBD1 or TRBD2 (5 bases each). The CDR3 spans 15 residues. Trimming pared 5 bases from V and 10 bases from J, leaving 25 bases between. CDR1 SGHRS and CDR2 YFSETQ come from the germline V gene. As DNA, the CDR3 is TGCGCCAGCAGTGCGGGTCAGGGCCGCACCATGCAACAGTACTTC. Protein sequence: CASSAGQGRTMQQYF.

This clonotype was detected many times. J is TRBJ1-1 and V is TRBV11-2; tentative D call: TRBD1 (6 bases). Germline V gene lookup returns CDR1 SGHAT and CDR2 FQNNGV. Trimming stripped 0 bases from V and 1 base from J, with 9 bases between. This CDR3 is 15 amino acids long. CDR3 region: CASSLEGQTNTEAFF. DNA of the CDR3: TGTGCCAGCAGCTTAGAAGGACAGACGAACACTGAAGCTTTCTTT.

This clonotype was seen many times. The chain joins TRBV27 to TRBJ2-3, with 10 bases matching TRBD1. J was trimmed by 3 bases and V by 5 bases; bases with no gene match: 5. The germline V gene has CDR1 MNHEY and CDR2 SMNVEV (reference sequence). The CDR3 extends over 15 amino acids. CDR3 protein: CASSRQGAGTDTQYF. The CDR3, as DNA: TGTGCCAGCAGTAGACAGGGGGCTGGAACAGATACGCAGTATTTT.

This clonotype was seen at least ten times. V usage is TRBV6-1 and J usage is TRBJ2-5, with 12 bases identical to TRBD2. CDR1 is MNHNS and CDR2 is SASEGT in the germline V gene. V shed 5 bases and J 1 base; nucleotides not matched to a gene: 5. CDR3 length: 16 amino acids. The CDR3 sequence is CASSTLAGGPQETQYF. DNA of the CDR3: TGTGCCAGCAGTACCCTAGCGGGGGGGCCCCAAGAGACCCAGTACTTC.

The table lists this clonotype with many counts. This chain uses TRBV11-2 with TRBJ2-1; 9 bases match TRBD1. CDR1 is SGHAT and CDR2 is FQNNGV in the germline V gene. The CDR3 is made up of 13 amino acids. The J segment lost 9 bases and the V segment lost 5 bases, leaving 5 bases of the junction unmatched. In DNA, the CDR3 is TGTGCCAGCAGCCCGGGACAGGGTTCTGAGCAGTTCTTC. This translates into CASSPGQGSEQFF.

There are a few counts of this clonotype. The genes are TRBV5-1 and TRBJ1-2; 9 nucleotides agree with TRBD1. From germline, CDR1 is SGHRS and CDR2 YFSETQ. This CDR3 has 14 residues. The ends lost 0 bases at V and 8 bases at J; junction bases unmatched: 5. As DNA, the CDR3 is TGCGCCAGCAGCTTGGAAGGGACAGGGAAGGGCTACACCTTC. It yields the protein CASSLEGTGKGYTF. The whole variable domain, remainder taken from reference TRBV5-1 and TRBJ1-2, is KAGVTQTPRYLIKTRGQQVTLSCSPISGHRSVSWYQQTPGQGLQFLFEYFSETQRNKGNFPGRFSGRQFSNSRSEMNVSTLELGDSALYLCASSLEGTGKGYTFGSGTRLTVV.

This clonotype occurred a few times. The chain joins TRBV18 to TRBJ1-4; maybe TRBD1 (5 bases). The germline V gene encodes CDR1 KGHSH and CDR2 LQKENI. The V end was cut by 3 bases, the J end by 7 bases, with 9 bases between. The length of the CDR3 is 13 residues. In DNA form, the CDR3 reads TGTGCCAGCTCACCCAGGGACGGTGAAAAACTGTTTTTT. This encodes CASSPRDGEKLFF.

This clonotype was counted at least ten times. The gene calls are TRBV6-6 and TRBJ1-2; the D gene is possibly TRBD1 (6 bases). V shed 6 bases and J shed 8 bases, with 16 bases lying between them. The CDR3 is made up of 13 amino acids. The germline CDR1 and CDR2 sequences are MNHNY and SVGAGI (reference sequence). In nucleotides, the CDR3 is TGTGCCAGCAGGCCCACAGGGCCCGGAGGCTACACCTTC. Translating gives CASRPTGPGGYTF.

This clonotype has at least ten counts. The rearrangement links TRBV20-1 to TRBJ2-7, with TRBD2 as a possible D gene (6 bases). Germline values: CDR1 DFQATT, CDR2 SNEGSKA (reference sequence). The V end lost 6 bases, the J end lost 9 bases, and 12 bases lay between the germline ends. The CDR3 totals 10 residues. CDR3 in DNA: TGCAGTGCCCTCCACGGGGGGCAGTACTTC. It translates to CSALHGGQYF.

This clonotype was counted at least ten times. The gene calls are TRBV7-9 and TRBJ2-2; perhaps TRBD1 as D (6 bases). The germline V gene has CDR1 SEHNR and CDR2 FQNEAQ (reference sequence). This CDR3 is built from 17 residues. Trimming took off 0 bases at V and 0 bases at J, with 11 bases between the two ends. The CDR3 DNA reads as TGTGCCAGCAGCTTAGCGTTGGGGGCTGCGAACACCGGGGAGCTGTTTTTT. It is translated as CASSLALGAANTGELFF.

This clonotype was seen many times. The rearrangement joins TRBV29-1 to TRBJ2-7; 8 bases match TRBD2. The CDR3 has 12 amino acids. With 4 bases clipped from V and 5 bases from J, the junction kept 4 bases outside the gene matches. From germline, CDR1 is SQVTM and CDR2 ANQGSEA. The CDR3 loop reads CSVGAGANEQYF. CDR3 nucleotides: TGCAGCGTTGGAGCGGGGGCGAACGAGCAGTACTTC.

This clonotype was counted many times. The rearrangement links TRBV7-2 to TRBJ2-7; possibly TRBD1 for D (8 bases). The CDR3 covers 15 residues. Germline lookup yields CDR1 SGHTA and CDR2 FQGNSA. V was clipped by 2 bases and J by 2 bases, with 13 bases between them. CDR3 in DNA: TGTGCCAGCAGCTTAACAGGGGGGGCCACCTACGAGCAGTACTTC. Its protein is CASSLTGGATYEQYF.

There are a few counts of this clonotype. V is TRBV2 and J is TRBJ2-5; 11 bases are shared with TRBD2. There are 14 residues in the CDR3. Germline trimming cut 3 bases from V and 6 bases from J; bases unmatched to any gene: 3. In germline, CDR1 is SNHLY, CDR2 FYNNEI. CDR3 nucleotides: TGTGCCAGCAGTGAGCAGACTAGCGGGAAGACCCAGTACTTC. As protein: CASSEQTSGKTQYF.

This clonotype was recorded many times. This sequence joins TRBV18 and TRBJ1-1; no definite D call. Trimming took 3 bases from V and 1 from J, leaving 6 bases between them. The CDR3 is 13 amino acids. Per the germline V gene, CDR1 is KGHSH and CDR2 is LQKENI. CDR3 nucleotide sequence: TGTGCCAGCTCACCCACAGCGAACACTGAAGCTTTCTTT. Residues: CASSPTANTEAFF. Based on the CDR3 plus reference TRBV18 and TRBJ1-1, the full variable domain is NAGVMQNPRHLVRRRGQEARLRCSPMKGHSHVYWYRQLPEEGLKFMVYLQKENIIDESGMPKERFSAEFPKEGPSILRIQQVVRGDSAAYFCASSPTANTEAFFGQGTRLTVV.

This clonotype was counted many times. This CDR3 is CASSPQREGSYEQYF. CDR3 nucleotide sequence: TGTGCCAGCAGTCCCCAGCGGGAGGGGTCCTACGAGCAGTACTTC. The J gene is TRBJ2-7, the V gene TRBV12-3 or TRBV12-4; TRBD2 aligns across 10 bases. Unmatched junction bases numbered 5, after V lost 5 bases and J lost 1 base. There are 15 residues in the CDR3.

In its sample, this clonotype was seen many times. In DNA, the CDR3 is TGTGCCAGTAGTATAGGAGGGACGTTCTACGAGCAGTACTTC. It is translated as CASSIGGTFYEQYF. The V call is TRBV19, the J call TRBJ2-7; D could derive from TRBD1 or TRBD2 (5 bases each). The CDR3 is 14 amino acids. The germline V gene encodes CDR1 LNHDA and CDR2 SQIVND (reference sequence). The V end lost 1 base, the J end lost 3 bases, and 10 bases lay between the germline ends.